A single sample gave rise to the 15 T cell receptor beta chains below, sequenced in a study of shared clonotypes between healthy human individuals (dated by TCRdb to the early 2020s). The protocol used for the library was the immunoSEQ multiplex PCR assay. The immuneACCESS repertoire file appears here via TCRdb, limited to in-frame rearrangements. These files lack a portion of the clones; in checked studies, under half of the deficit traces to unresolved V genes, and the cause of the others is not known. The sample profile shows around 1,100,000 clones; about 72% of them were found once. 0.89% of the sample is in the top ten clones. The sequencing sample was made of memory CD4+ T cells from PBMCs. Explained via the paper, the cell subset or site label denotes: CD45RA-negative fraction. These receptors all come from a man between 18 and 35 years old in good health. Some clones in this sample may be carry-over from other donors' samples.

This clone was seen only a few times. The chain links TRBV5-1 to TRBJ2-7, with a tentative D call TRBD1 (5 bases). CDR3 length equals 13 residues. V lost 6 bases to trimming and J lost 3 bases, with 13 bases between them. Germline V CDR1 and CDR2: SGHRS, YFSETQ. CDR3 nucleotide sequence: TGCGCCAGCACCAACCAGGGAATCTACGAGCAGTACTTC. Translation gives CASTNQGIYEQYF.

In this sample, this clone turned up a few times. The CDR3 is CASSQQQGTYEQYF. The CDR3 region has the DNA TGTGCCAGCAGCCAACAACAGGGGACCTACGAGCAGTACTTC. J is TRBJ2-7 and V is TRBV4-2; 7 bases are a match to TRBD1. CDR3 length: 14 amino acids. The trim removed 2 bases at V and 2 bases at J, leaving 3 bases unmatched. Germline CDR1 and CDR2: LGHNA and YNFKEQ.

This chain uses TRBV6-1 with TRBJ1-4; D is perhaps TRBD1 (5 bases). Germline assignment: CDR1 MNHNS and CDR2 SASEGT. The CDR3 is 11 amino acids. The V gene lost 8 bases and the J gene lost 8 bases, with 9 bases spanning the gap. CDR3 nucleotide sequence: TGTGCCAGCCTTTCAGGGGAAAAACTGTTTTTT. Its protein is CASLSGEKLFF.

The CDR3 bases are TGTGCCAGCAGCTTGGCCGGCGGGAGAACAGATACGCAGTATTTT. It is translated as CASSLAGGRTDTQYF. The chain uses TRBV5-4 and TRBJ2-3, with TRBD2 matching over 7 bases. Looked up from germline, CDR1 is SGHNT and CDR2 is YYREEE (reference sequence). The CDR3 loop spans 15 amino acids. The V and J ends lost 0 bases and 3 bases, in that order; junction bases with no gene match: 4. Full variable domain (outside the CDR3, taken from reference TRBV5-4 and TRBJ2-3): ETGVTQSPTHLIKTRGQQVTLRCSSQSGHNTVSWYQQALGQGPQFIFQYYREEENGRGNFPPRFSGLQFPNYSSELNVNALELDDSALYLCASSLAGGRTDTQYFGPGTRLTVL.

The genes are TRBV27 and TRBJ2-7, with 11 nucleotides matching TRBD2. The CDR3 consists of 16 residues. CDR1 MNHEY and CDR2 SMNVEV come from the germline V gene (reference sequence). V dropped 4 bases and J dropped 0; count of bases not matched to a gene: 5. CDR3 region: CASSSNLAGGSYEQYF. CDR3 sequence (DNA): TGTGCCAGCAGTTCCAATCTAGCGGGAGGCTCCTACGAGCAGTACTTC.

Note on this clone: The sample holds other DNA sequences that translate to the same CDR3. The CDR3 coding sequence is TGTGCCAGCGGGAGGACTGAAGCTTTCTTT. Translation: CASGRTEAFF. The rearrangement links TRBV6-1 to TRBJ1-1; no clear D. The CDR3 loop spans 10 amino acids. Germline assignment: CDR1 MNHNS and CDR2 SASEGT. Trimming cost V 8 bases and J 5 bases, with 6 bases left between them.

This chain links TRBV11-2 with TRBJ2-3, with D perhaps matching TRBD1 (5 bases). The CDR3 length is 14 residues. The germline V gene has CDR1 SGHAT and CDR2 FQNNGV. Trimming removed 5 bases from V and 4 bases from J, with 13 bases in between. CDR3 nucleotide sequence: TGTGCCAGCAGCCTGGGGCCACGGCCAGATACGCAGTATTTT. It codes for CASSLGPRPDTQYF.

The genes are TRBV5-6 and TRBJ1-2; 9 bases agree with TRBD1. Germline V gene sequence: CDR1 SGHDT, CDR2 YYEEEE. V gave up 0 bases and J gave up 4 bases; unmatched junction bases: 1. The CDR3 loop spans 14 amino acids. For the CDR3, the DNA is TGTGCCAGCAGCTTGGAGGACAGGGGCTATGGCTACACCTTC. Its protein product is CASSLEDRGYGYTF. The full variable domain, with the rest looked up from reference TRBV5-6 and TRBJ1-2, is DAGVTQSPTHLIKTRGQQVTLRCSPKSGHDTVSWYQQALGQGPQFIFQYYEEEERQRGNFPDRFSGHQFPNYSSELNVNALLLGDSALYLCASSLEDRGYGYTFGSGTRLTVV.

This sequence joins TRBV28 and TRBJ1-2; TRBD1 agrees at 9 bases. Unmatched junction bases numbered 8, after V lost 7 bases and J lost 5 bases. This CDR3 spans 14 amino acids. CDR1 is MDHEN, CDR2 SYDVKM, per germline. The CDR3 sequence is CASISTGGEYGYTF. CDR3 sequence (DNA): TGTGCCAGCATCTCGACAGGGGGGGAGTATGGCTACACCTTC.

The V gene is TRBV25-1, the J gene TRBJ1-5; the match to TRBD1 covers 7 bases. This CDR3 comprises 15 residues. Germline V gene sequence: CDR1 MGHDK, CDR2 SYGVNS. Losses at the gene ends were 0 bases for V and 7 bases for J; bases not matched to a gene: 6. The CDR3 DNA is TGTGCCAGCAGTGAATACAGGACGGACAGGCAGCCCCAGCATTTT. It yields the protein CASSEYRTDRQPQHF.

About this clone itself: This sample also contains other DNA sequences that code for the same CDR3. V gene TRBV7-8 combines with J gene TRBJ2-3; D might be TRBD1 (6 bases). The V end lost 0 bases, the J end lost 6 bases, and 7 bases lay between the germline ends. Germline values: CDR1 SGHVS, CDR2 FQNEAQ. This CDR3 spans 13 amino acids. CDR3 nucleotides: TGTGCCAGCAGCTTAGCGGGGGCCGATACGCAGTATTTT. It codes for CASSLAGADTQYF.

V is TRBV5-1 and J is TRBJ2-3; 11 bases line up with TRBD2. With 8 bases clipped from V and 4 bases from J, the junction kept 12 bases outside the gene matches. CDR3 size: 16 residues. CDR1 is SGHRS, CDR2 YFSETQ, per germline. The CDR3 spells CASEEIAGGRADTQYF. The CDR3 DNA is TGCGCCAGTGAAGAAATAGCGGGAGGGAGGGCAGATACGCAGTATTTT.

The rearrangement joins TRBV9 to TRBJ2-3; 14 nucleotides line up with TRBD2. The CDR3 loop spans 20 amino acids. Germline trimming cut 3 bases from V and 8 bases from J; bases unmatched to any gene: 20. Germline loops: CDR1 SGDLS, CDR2 YYNGEE. The CDR3 protein is CASSAETRTSGRPLFRTQYF. The DNA of the CDR3 is TGTGCCAGCAGCGCCGAGACTAGGACTAGCGGGAGGCCCCTGTTTCGTACGCAGTATTTT.

The table lists this clone with a few counts. The chain recombines TRBV2 with TRBJ1-1, with unresolved D. The length of the CDR3 is 13 residues. Between the trimmed V and J ends, which lost 5 bases and 3 bases, there was a span of 10 bases. Germline loops: CDR1 SNHLY, CDR2 FYNNEI. Written as DNA, the CDR3 is TGTGCCAGCAGTCCGGGAAGGGACACTGAAGCTTTCTTT. Translated, it gives CASSPGRDTEAFF.

The chain combines TRBV7-9 with TRBJ2-2; possibly TRBD1 for D (5 bases). The CDR3 runs 16 residues. Germline lookup yields CDR1 SEHNR and CDR2 FQNEAQ (reference sequence). V was cut by 5 bases and J by 0 bases, with 13 bases left in between. CDR3 in amino acids: CASSVRQKANTGELFF. Written as DNA, the CDR3 is TGTGCCAGCAGCGTTCGACAGAAAGCGAACACCGGGGAGCTGTTTTTT.